One TCR beta chain is described in this entry. There is no known antigen for this receptor. The sample holds no much larger clone one base away, and base qualities are not on file. The ViraFEST assay stimulated PBMC with viral peptide pools and then used TCR sequencing to identify antigen-specific CD4+ T cell clonotypes by expansion. After 10 days of culture, CD4+ T cells were isolated with the EasySep CD4+ T cell isolation kit. PCR-confirmed SARS-CoV-2 infection had occurred in convalescent patients between March and December 2020, before the Alpha, Beta and Delta variants emerged in the United States. Each participant received two doses of an mRNA SARS-CoV-2 vaccine, either BNT162b2 or mRNA-1273. Each well held around 1.9 million PBMC cultured in IMDM containing roughly 4.9% human AB serum, around 9.3 IU/ml IL-2 and gentamicin, along with about 10 ug/ml peptides. Half of the culture medium was replaced with fresh IL-2-containing medium on days 3 and 7. Unless noted otherwise, every peptide stimulation condition was cultured in triplicate wells. Using Ficoll-Paque Plus gradient centrifugation, PBMC were separated from whole blood and then either used fresh or cryopreserved at -140C. Overlapping peptide pools spanned the spike proteins of SARS-CoV-2 and the common cold coronaviruses HCoV-NL63, HCoV-OC43 and HCoV-229E. The QIAamp micro DNA kit was used to extract genomic DNA from the cultured CD4+ T cells.

The data are from a study of vaccination effects on CD4 cells after COVID-19 (dated 2022 in TCRdb). Regarding the complete study: After vaccination, three convalescent patients were sampled at an early time point (day +14) and at a late time point (day +241, +227 and +161, respectively). Cultures from other donors in the study were sequenced with the Oncomine TCR Beta short-read assay on an Illumina iSeq 100. Post-vaccine samples across the study were collected a median of 72 days after the second dose, with a range of 14 to 241. In both COVID-19 convalescent patients and infection-naive vaccine recipients, the study compared SARS-CoV-2 spike-specific CD4+ TCR repertoires from before mRNA vaccination with those from after it. The full study included some 10 COVID-19 convalescent patients and a few SARS-CoV-2-naive healthy vaccine recipients. Study-wide conclusions, independent of this receptor: Limitations of the study were the small number of convalescent patients and the absence of early post-infection timepoints. Among convalescent patients, the spike-reactive repertoire after vaccination was made up mainly of new vaccine-induced clones that were largely distinct from the clones induced by infection. Clones induced by infection and clones induced by vaccination both contracted markedly at late timepoints after vaccination, which fits with T cell responses waning over time.

The protocol used for the library was the immunoSEQ multiplex PCR assay. DNA from the cultured, isolated CD4+ T cells was subjected to TCR beta CDR3 sequencing. On the study's bioinformatics: Non-productive TCR sequences were discarded, and reads were trimmed to the CDR3 region, with only CDR3s of 7 or more amino acids retained. Antigen-specific clonotypes were identified using the MANAFEST web app by comparison of expansion in peptide wells against reference cultures. Positive clones required FDR<0.05 expansion versus reference and all other wells, odds ratio above 5, and frequency above 0.1% in two replicate wells. Clonotypes significantly expanded in SARS-CoV-2 spike wells and in at least one common cold coronavirus spike condition were defined as cross-reactive. CDR3 similarity was assessed by Levenshtein distance using the stringdist R package, and unrooted trees were constructed with ape in R 3.6.1. The clones in this table, taken by TCRdb from immuneACCESS, are in-frame only. Not every clone is retained; where verified, under half of the shortfall comes from an unresolved V gene, and the cause of the rest is unknown. V and J calls and clone size come straight from that table; D and trimming were deduced from the DNA. This sample comprises under 20,000 clones, about 74% of them detected only once. The ten largest make up 20% of the sample.

The germline V gene yields SGHRS for CDR1 and YFSETQ for CDR2. At the junction V is shortened by 1 base and J by 10 bases, with 17 bases in between. The CDR3 starts with the cysteine, ends with the phenylalanine, and has 14 residues. Just CDR3 DNA is preserved here, 42 bases in frame from base 1. The specimen comprised CD4+ T cells from PBMCs cultured with SARS-CoV-2 spike peptides, sampled after COVID-19 vaccination. In light of the paper, this sample's cell subset or site label describes: SARS-CoV-2 spike overlapping peptide pool stimulation. This receptor was identified in a human donor who had a prior SARS-CoV-2 infection. Here the chain combines TRBV5-1 and TRBJ1-1; the D gene is perhaps TRBD1, from 5 matching bases. CDR3 sequence: CASSLFTAGLGAFF. The DNA is as follows: TGCGCCAGCAGCTTGTTTACGGCAGGGCTTGGAGCTTTCTTT.